The rows below give T cell receptor beta chains drawn from one sample of a study of OX40 agonist ivuxolimab in advanced cancers. The data were produced by immunoSEQ multiplex PCR, yet TCRdb's version contains in-frame clones alone and is incomplete. The sample holds some 25,000 clones; about four fifths are singletons and the top ten take 14%. This specimen was CD4+ or CD8+ T cells sorted from blood, taken in a trial of the OX40 agonist ivuxolimab. All receptors derive from an adult with an advanced solid tumor such as melanoma, head and neck, liver or kidney cancer. Both conserved end residues are part of each CDR3. Each record gives: V gene, D gene, J gene, clone size, CDR3 DNA, CDR3 protein. The D gene is left open where the match is weak. A row's size may be missing; if present it is once, few, many or a size class.

>TRBV30|.|TRBJ1-2|.
TGTGCCTGGAGCCTCCACCCGGCTAACTATGGCTACACCTTC
CAWSLHPANYGYTF
>TRBV7-2|.|TRBJ1-1|few
TGTGCCAGCAGCTACGGGGGGCAGGCTGAAGCTTTCTTT
CASSYGGQAEAFF
>TRBV6-5|.|TRBJ1-4|medium-sized
TGTGCCAGCAGTTACCGGCCAGGCTATAATGAAAAACTGTTTTTT
CASSYRPGYNEKLFF
>TRBV4-1|.|TRBJ1-2|once
TGCGCCAGCAGCCAAGATTTGGGGCTCTGGGGCTACACCTTC
CASSQDLGLWGYTF
>TRBV7-2|.|TRBJ1-1|.
TGTGCCAGCAGCTGGCTCAACACTGAAGCTTTCTTT
CASSWLNTEAFF
>TRBV4-3|.|TRBJ2-5|once
TGCGCCAGCAGCCAAGGAGTGGCGGGGGCCCAAGAGACCCAGTACTTC
CASSQGVAGAQETQYF
>TRBV7-2|TRBD2|TRBJ2-1|.
TGTGCCAGCAGCCCAACTAGCGGGGACTTATACAATGAGCAGTTCTTC
CASSPTSGDLYNEQFF
>TRBV6-4|TRBD1|TRBJ2-3|.
TGTGCCAGCAGTGAGACAGGGCCCACAGATACGCAGTATTTT
CASSETGPTDTQYF
>TRBV7-6|.|TRBJ2-5|.
TGTGCCAGCAGCATCGCCGGACGTAGACAAGAGACCCAGTACTTC
CASSIAGRRQETQYF
>TRBV4-2|.|TRBJ1-1|once
TGTGCCAGCAGCCAAGGCGAGGGTCTCTACACTGAAGCTTTCTTT
CASSQGEGLYTEAFF
>TRBV7-9|.|TRBJ2-1|.
TGTGCCAGCAGCTTAGCGTCCGTGTCAGGGCGAGAGCAGTTCTTC
CASSLASVSGREQFF
>TRBV23-1|.|TRBJ2-1|.
TGCGCCAGCAGTCAATCTCGGGCAGGTATCAATGAGCAGTTCTTC
CASSQSRAGINEQFF
>TRBV7-7|.|TRBJ2-2|.
TGTGCTAGCAGCTTAGACAGGAAGAACACCGGGGAGCTGTTTTTT
CASSLDRKNTGELFF
>TRBV5-7|TRBD2|TRBJ2-3|.
TGTGCCAGCAGCCGAGGACTAGCGGGCACAGATACGCAGTATTTT
CASSRGLAGTDTQYF
>TRBV9|TRBD1|TRBJ1-1|few
TGTGCCAGCAGCCCCAGGGGGGAGAGGAACACTGAAGCTTTCTTT
CASSPRGERNTEAFF
>TRBV27|.|TRBJ2-7|.
TGTGCCAGCAGTTTAGGTGGGGGGGCTTACGAGCAGTACTTC
CASSLGGGAYEQYF
>TRBV4-3|.|TRBJ1-6|.
TGCGCCAGCAGCCAAGGTCAGGGGACTTCACCCCTCCACTTT
CASSQGQGTSPLHF
>TRBV6-5|.|TRBJ2-3|.
TGTGCCAGCAGTTACGGTGGGGGCAGCCCAGATACGCAGTATTTT
CASSYGGGSPDTQYF
>TRBV30|.|TRBJ1-3|medium-sized
TGTGCCTGGAATCTGGGAAACACCATATATTTT
CAWNLGNTIYF
>TRBV7-7|.|TRBJ2-6|.
TGTGCTAGCAGCTCAGGCCCCTCTGGGGCCAACGTCCTGACTTTC
CASSSGPSGANVLTF
>TRBV19|.|TRBJ1-2|.
TGTGCCAGTAGTTTCAGGGGTCATGGCTACACCTTC
CASSFRGHGYTF
>TRBV5-4|.|TRBJ1-1|.
TGTGCCAGCAGCTTGGATGGGGGGCAGACTGGAGCTTTCTTT
CASSLDGGQTGAFF
>TRBV9|TRBD1|TRBJ2-1|.
TGTGCCAGCGGTCCAGGGGGCAGGTCCTACAATGAGCAGTTCTTC
CASGPGGRSYNEQFF
>TRBV11-2|TRBD2|TRBJ2-1|.
TGTGCCAGCAGCTTAGGCGGGGGGGAGCAGTTCTTC
CASSLGGGEQFF
>TRBV5-6|.|TRBJ1-1|.
TGTGCCAGCACCCCCGTCATGAACACTGAAGCTTTCTTT
CASTPVMNTEAFF
>TRBV10-3|.|TRBJ2-3|few
TGTGCCATCCTGGGGAGCGAGCCAAACACAGATACGCAGTATTTT
CAILGSEPNTDTQYF
>TRBV7-2|.|TRBJ2-1|.
TGTGCCAGCAGCTTAGCCATGGGTAATGAGCAGTTCTTC
CASSLAMGNEQFF
>TRBV19|.|TRBJ2-1|.
TGTGCCAGTAGTTTCGGACTTAACAATGAGCAGTTCTTC
CASSFGLNNEQFF
>TRBV2|.|TRBJ2-7|.
TGTGCCAGCAGTGATCTTACGGTCCCTCGCGAGCAGTACTTC
CASSDLTVPREQYF
>TRBV7-2|.|TRBJ2-1|few
TGTGCCAGCAGCTTAGGTTTTTACGGATACAATGAGCAGTTCTTC
CASSLGFYGYNEQFF